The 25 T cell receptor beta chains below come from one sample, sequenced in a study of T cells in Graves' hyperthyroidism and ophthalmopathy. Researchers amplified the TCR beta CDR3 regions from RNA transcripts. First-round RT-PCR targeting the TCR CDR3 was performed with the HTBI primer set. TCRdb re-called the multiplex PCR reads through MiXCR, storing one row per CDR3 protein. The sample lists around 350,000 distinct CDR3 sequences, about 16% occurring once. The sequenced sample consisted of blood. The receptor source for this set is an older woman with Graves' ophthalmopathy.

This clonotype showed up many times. The CDR3 loop reads CAWSALGLSEQYF. The CDR3 nucleotides are TGTGCCTGGAGTGCCTTGGGACTTTCCGAGCAGTACTTC. The J gene is TRBJ2-7, the V gene TRBV30; tentatively, D is TRBD2 (6 bases). This CDR3 region has 13 residues. Germline CDR1 reads GTSNPN; CDR2 reads SVGIG (reference sequence). V lost 1 base, J lost 6 bases, and 13 bases lay in between.

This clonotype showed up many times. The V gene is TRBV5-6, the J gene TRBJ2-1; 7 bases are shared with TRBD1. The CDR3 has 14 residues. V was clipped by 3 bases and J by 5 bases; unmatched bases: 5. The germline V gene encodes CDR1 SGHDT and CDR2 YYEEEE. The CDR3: CASSYRGGHNEQFF. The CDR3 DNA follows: TGTGCCAGCAGCTACAGGGGCGGTCACAATGAGCAGTTCTTC.

The CDR3 loop reads CAWGGVAGASEQFF. CDR3 in DNA: TGTGCCTGGGGAGGGGTAGCGGGAGCTAGTGAGCAGTTCTTC. The V gene is TRBV30, the J gene TRBJ2-1; 9 bases align to TRBD2. With V trimmed by 5 bases and J by 9 bases, 11 bases remained unmatched. The CDR3 sequence is 14 residues long. Per germline, CDR1 GTSNPN and CDR2 SVGIG (reference sequence).

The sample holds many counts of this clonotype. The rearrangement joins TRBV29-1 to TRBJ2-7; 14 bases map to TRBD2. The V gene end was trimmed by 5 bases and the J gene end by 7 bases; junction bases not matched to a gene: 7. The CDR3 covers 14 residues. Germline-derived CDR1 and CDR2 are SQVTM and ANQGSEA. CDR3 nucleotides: TGCAGCGTTTCACGACTAGCGGGAGGGGCAGAGCAGTACTTC. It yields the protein CSVSRLAGGAEQYF.

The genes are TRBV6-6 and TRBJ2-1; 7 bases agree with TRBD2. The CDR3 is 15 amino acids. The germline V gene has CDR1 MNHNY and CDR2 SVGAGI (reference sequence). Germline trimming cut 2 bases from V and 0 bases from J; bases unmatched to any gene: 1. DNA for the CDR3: TGTGCCAGCAGTTACGGGGGGGACTCCTACAATGAGCAGTTCTTC. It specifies CASSYGGDSYNEQFF.

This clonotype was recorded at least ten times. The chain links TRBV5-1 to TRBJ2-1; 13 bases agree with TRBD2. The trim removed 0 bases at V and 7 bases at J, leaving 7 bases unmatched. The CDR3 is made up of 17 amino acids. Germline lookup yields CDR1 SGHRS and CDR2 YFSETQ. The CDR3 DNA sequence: TGCGCCAGCAGCTTGGCCCCGACTAGCGGGAGGAGGAATGAGCAGTTCTTC. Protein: CASSLAPTSGRRNEQFF.

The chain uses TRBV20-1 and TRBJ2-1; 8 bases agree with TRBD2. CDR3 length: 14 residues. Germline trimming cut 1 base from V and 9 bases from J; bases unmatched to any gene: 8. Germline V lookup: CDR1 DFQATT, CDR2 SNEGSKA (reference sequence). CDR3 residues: CSARVSGRESEQFF. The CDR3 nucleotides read TGCAGTGCTAGAGTCTCCGGGAGGGAGAGTGAGCAGTTCTTC.

CDR3 nucleotide sequence: TGTGCCTGGAGTGCAACTAGCGGGAGGCGTCGATATTTT. Translated, it gives CAWSATSGRRRYF. The rearrangement uses TRBV30 and TRBJ1-3; D is unclear. Trimming took off 1 base at V and 15 bases at J, with 19 bases between the two ends. The V gene's germline CDR1 is GTSNPN and CDR2 SVGIG (reference sequence). The CDR3 runs 13 residues.

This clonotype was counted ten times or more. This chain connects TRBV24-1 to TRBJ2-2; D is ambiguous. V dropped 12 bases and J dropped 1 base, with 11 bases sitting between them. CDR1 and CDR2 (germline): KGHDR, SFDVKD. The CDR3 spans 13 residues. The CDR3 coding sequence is TGTGCCGCGGAGAGCGAGAACACCGGGGAGCTGTTTTTT. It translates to CAAESENTGELFF.

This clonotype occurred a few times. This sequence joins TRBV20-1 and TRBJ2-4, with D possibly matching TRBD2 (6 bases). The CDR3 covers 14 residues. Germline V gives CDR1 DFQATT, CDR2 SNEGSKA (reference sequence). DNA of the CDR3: TGCAGCCTAAAGCCAGGAGGGGCCAAAAACATTCAGTACTTC. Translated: CSLKPGGAKNIQYF.

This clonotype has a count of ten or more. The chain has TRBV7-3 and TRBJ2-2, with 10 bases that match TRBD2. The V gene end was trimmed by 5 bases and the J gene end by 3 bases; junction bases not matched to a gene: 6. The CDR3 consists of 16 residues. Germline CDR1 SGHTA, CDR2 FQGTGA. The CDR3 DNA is TGTGCCAGCAGCCCCGAGCGGGGGGGCGACACCGGGGAGCTGTTTTTT. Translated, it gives CASSPERGGDTGELFF.

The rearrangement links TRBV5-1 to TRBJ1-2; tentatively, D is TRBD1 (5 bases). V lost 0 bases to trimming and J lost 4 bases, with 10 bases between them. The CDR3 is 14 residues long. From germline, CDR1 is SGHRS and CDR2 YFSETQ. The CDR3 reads CASSLEQVGYGYTF. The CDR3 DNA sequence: TGCGCCAGCAGCTTGGAACAGGTGGGCTATGGCTACACCTTC.

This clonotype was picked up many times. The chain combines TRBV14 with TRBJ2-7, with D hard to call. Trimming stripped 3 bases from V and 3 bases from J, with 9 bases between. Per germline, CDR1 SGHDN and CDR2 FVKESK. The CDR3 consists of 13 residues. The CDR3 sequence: CASSQIGSYEQYF. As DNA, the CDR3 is TGTGCCAGCAGCCAGATCGGAAGCTACGAGCAGTACTTC. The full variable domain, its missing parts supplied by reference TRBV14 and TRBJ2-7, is EAGVTQFPSHSVIEKGQTVTLRCDPISGHDNLYWYRRVMGKEIKFLLHFVKESKQDESGMPNNRFLAERTGGTYSTLKVQPAELEDSGVYFCASSQIGSYEQYFGPGTRLTVT.

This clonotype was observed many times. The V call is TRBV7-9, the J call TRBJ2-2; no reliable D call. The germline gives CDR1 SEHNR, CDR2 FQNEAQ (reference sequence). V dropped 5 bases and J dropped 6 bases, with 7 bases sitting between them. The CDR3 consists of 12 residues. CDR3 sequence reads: CASSPPSGELFF. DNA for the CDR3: TGTGCCAGCAGCCCTCCATCCGGGGAGCTGTTTTTT.

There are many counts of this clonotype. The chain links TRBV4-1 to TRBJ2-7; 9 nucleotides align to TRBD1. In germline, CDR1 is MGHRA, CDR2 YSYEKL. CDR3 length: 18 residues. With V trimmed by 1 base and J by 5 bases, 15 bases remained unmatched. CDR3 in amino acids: CASSQALPGGQGGNEQYF. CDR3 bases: TGCGCCAGCAGCCAAGCCCTACCTGGGGGACAGGGAGGGAACGAGCAGTACTTC.

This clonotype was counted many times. CDR3 sequence (DNA): TGTGCCAGCAGCCTTAGGCTAAGTGCATACACTGAAGCTTTCTTT. Its protein product is CASSLRLSAYTEAFF. This chain joins TRBV28 and TRBJ1-1; D gene ambiguous. The length of the CDR3 is 15 residues. Germline-derived CDR1 and CDR2 are MDHEN and SYDVKM. V gave up 6 bases and J gave up 3 bases, with 17 bases separating them.

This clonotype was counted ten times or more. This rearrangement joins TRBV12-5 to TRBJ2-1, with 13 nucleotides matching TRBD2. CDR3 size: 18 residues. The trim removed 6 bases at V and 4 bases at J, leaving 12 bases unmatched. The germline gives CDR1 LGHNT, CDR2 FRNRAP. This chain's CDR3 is CASGTLAGGPLGYNEQFF. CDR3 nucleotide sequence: TGTGCTAGTGGGACACTAGCGGGAGGGCCGTTGGGGTACAATGAGCAGTTCTTC.

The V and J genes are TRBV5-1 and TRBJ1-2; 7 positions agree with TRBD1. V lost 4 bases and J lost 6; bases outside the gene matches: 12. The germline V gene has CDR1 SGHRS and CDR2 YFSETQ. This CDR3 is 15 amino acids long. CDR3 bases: TGCGCCAGCAGCGCCGCCGGGCAGGGGGAGGATGGCTACACCTTC. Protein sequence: CASSAAGQGEDGYTF.

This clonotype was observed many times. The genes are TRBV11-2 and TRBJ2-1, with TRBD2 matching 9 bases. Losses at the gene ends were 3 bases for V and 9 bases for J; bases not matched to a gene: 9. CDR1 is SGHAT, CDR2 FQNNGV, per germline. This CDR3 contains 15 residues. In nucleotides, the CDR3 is TGTGCCAGCAGCTTTTATAGCGGGAGTTTTCCTGAGCAGTTCTTC. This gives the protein CASSFYSGSFPEQFF.

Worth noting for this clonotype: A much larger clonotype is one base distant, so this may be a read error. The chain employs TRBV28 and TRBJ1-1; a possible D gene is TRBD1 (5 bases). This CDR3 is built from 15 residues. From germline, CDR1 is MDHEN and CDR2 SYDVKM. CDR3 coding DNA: TGTGTCAGCACCGAATCTTGGGGGGGGTATACTGAAGCTTTCTTT. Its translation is CVSTESWGGYTEAFF.

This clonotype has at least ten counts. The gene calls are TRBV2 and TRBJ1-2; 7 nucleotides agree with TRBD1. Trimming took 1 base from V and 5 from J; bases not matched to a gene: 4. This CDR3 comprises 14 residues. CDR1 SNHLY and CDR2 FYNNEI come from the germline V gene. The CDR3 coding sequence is TGTGCCAGCAGTGAAGAGGGGGCGGTGTATGGCTACACCTTC. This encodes CASSEEGAVYGYTF. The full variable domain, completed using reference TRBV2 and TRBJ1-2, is EPEVTQTPSHQVTQMGQEVILRCVPISNHLYFYWYRQILGQKVEFLVSFYNNEISEKSEIFDDQFSVERPDGSNFTLKIRSTKLEDSAMYFCASSEEGAVYGYTFGSGTRLTVV.

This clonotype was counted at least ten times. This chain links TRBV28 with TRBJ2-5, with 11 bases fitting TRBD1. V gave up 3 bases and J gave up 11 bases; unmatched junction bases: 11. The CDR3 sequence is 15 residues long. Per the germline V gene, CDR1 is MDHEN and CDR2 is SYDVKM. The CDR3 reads CASSFRDRGGRYQYF. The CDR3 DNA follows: TGTGCCAGCAGTTTCCGGGACAGGGGGGGACGGTATCAGTACTTC.

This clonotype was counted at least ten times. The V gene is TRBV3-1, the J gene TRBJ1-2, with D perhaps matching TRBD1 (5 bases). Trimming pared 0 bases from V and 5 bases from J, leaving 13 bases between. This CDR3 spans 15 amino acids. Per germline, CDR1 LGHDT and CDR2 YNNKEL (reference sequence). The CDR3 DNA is TGTGCCAGCAGCCAAGATGCGGCAGGGCGATATGGCTACACCTTC. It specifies CASSQDAAGRYGYTF.

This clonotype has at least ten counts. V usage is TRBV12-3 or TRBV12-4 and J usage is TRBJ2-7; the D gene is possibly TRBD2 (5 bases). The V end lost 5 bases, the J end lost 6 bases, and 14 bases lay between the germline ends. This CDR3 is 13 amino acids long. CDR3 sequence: CASSKGWAGEQYF. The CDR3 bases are TGTGCCAGCAGTAAAGGGTGGGCGGGCGAGCAGTACTTC.

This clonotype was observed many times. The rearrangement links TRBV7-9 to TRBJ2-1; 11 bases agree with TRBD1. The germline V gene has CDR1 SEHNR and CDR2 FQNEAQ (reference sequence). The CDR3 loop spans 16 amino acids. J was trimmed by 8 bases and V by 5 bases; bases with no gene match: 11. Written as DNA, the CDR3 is TGTGCCAGCAGCCCCCTCGGACAGGGGGCCAGGGATGAGCAGTTCTTC. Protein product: CASSPLGQGARDEQFF. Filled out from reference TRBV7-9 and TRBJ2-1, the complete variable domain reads DTGVSQNPRHKITKRGQNVTFRCDPISEHNRLYWYRQTLGQGPEFLTYFQNEAQLEKSRLLSDRFSAERPKGSFSTLEIQRTEQGDSAMYLCASSPLGQGARDEQFFGPGTRLTVL.